Listed below are T cell receptor beta chains from one sample, sequenced in a study of a mutant IDH1 vaccine in newly diagnosed glioma. Libraries were prepared by immunoSEQ multiplex PCR; TCRdb keeps only in-frame clonotypes and omits some of them. The sample has about 48,000 clones, 65% to 80% seen once. Their specific antigens are unknown. Sequenced here: PBMCs, sampled from a glioma patient whose treatment included an IDH1 peptide vaccine. The receptor set was obtained from a man aged 35-49 years with glioma. CDR3s include the opening cysteine and the closing phenylalanine or tryptophan. Each record gives: V gene, D gene, clone size, J gene, CDR3 protein, CDR3 DNA. The D gene is left open where the match is weak. A clone size is listed for some rows: how often the clone was seen (once, few, many), or a class if it is expanded.

v_gene: TRBV5-6
d_gene: TRBD1
abundance: .
j_gene: TRBJ1-2
CDR3aa: CASSLRRQGNYGYTF
CDR3nt: TGTGCCAGCAGCCTGCGGAGACAGGGAAACTATGGCTACACCTTC

v_gene: TRBV20-1
d_gene: .
abundance: .
j_gene: TRBJ1-2
CDR3aa: CSARADYGYTF
CDR3nt: TGCAGTGCTAGAGCTGACTATGGCTACACCTTC

v_gene: TRBV2
d_gene: .
abundance: few
j_gene: TRBJ2-3
CDR3aa: CASSGAGKNTQYF
CDR3nt: TGTGCCAGCAGTGGGGCAGGGAAGAATACGCAGTATTTT

v_gene: TRBV5-4
d_gene: .
abundance: .
j_gene: TRBJ2-6
CDR3aa: CASSFLRGAVGGANVLTF
CDR3nt: TGTGCCAGCAGCTTTCTAAGGGGGGCTGTAGGGGGGGCCAACGTCCTGACTTTC

v_gene: TRBV5-6
d_gene: .
abundance: .
j_gene: TRBJ1-1
CDR3aa: CASSFRSGGTEAFF
CDR3nt: TGTGCCAGCAGCTTCCGGAGCGGCGGAACTGAAGCTTTCTTT

v_gene: TRBV7-8
d_gene: TRBD2
abundance: .
j_gene: TRBJ2-5
CDR3aa: CASSSRGGGYQETQYF
CDR3nt: TGTGCCAGCAGCTCACGTGGCGGGGGATACCAAGAGACCCAGTACTTC

v_gene: TRBV7-9
d_gene: .
abundance: .
j_gene: TRBJ2-7
CDR3aa: CASSPDRVSEQYF
CDR3nt: TGTGCCAGCAGCCCGGACAGAGTCAGCGAGCAGTACTTC

v_gene: TRBV6-6
d_gene: .
abundance: .
j_gene: TRBJ1-2
CDR3aa: CASTSSEALSGYTF
CDR3nt: TGTGCCAGCACCTCGTCGGAGGCCTTGTCGGGCTACACCTTC

v_gene: TRBV2
d_gene: .
abundance: medium-sized
j_gene: TRBJ1-6
CDR3aa: CASLGPSSYNSPLHF
CDR3nt: TGTGCCAGCCTGGGACCTAGCTCCTATAATTCACCCCTCCACTTT

v_gene: TRBV29-1
d_gene: .
abundance: once
j_gene: TRBJ2-7
CDR3aa: CSVEGTPQGVGYEQYF
CDR3nt: TGCAGCGTTGAAGGCACCCCACAGGGAGTCGGGTACGAGCAGTACTTC

v_gene: TRBV6-1
d_gene: .
abundance: .
j_gene: TRBJ2-1
CDR3aa: CASSEGLNNEQFF
CDR3nt: TGTGCCAGCAGTGAAGGCCTTAACAATGAGCAGTTCTTC

v_gene: TRBV6-5
d_gene: TRBD2
abundance: .
j_gene: TRBJ2-5
CDR3aa: CASSLAGGQETQYF
CDR3nt: TGTGCCAGCAGTTTAGCGGGGGGGCAAGAGACCCAGTACTTC

v_gene: TRBV10-1
d_gene: .
abundance: .
j_gene: TRBJ2-3
CDR3aa: CASCPGAASTDTQYF
CDR3nt: TGCGCCAGCTGCCCGGGGGCCGCTAGCACAGATACGCAGTATTTT

v_gene: TRBV9
d_gene: .
abundance: .
j_gene: TRBJ1-2
CDR3aa: CASSVGGLVGYTF
CDR3nt: TGTGCCAGCAGCGTTGGGGGTCTCGTTGGCTACACCTTC

v_gene: TRBV2
d_gene: TRBD1
abundance: .
j_gene: TRBJ1-2
CDR3aa: CASSDPGQGALGYTF
CDR3nt: TGTGCCAGCAGTGATCCGGGACAGGGCGCCCTGGGCTACACCTTC

v_gene: TRBV6-5
d_gene: .
abundance: .
j_gene: TRBJ2-7
CDR3aa: CASSSRDFPSYEQYF
CDR3nt: TGTGCCAGCAGTTCCCGGGACTTTCCCTCCTACGAGCAGTACTTC

v_gene: TRBV7-2
d_gene: TRBD1
abundance: once
j_gene: TRBJ1-5
CDR3aa: CASSQGGFSNQPQHF
CDR3nt: TGTGCCAGCAGTCAAGGGGGCTTTAGCAATCAGCCCCAGCATTTT

v_gene: TRBV2
d_gene: .
abundance: .
j_gene: TRBJ2-6
CDR3aa: CASSDLGSGANVLTF
CDR3nt: TGTGCCAGCAGTGATCTGGGCTCTGGGGCCAACGTCCTGACTTTC

v_gene: TRBV15
d_gene: .
abundance: few
j_gene: TRBJ1-5
CDR3aa: CATSRPGGAQHF
CDR3nt: TGTGCCACCAGCAGACCCGGGGGGGCCCAGCATTTT

v_gene: TRBV5-1
d_gene: .
abundance: .
j_gene: TRBJ2-7
CDR3aa: CASSLAAGTYEQYF
CDR3nt: TGCGCCAGCAGCTTGGCCGCAGGGACCTACGAGCAGTACTTC

v_gene: TRBV7-8
d_gene: .
abundance: .
j_gene: TRBJ2-7
CDR3aa: CASSLEGVYEQYF
CDR3nt: TGTGCCAGCAGCTTAGAGGGCGTGTACGAGCAGTACTTC

v_gene: TRBV5-6
d_gene: TRBD2
abundance: .
j_gene: TRBJ2-3
CDR3aa: CASSLRSGGADGTDTQYF
CDR3nt: TGTGCCAGCAGCTTGAGGAGCGGGGGGGCCGATGGCACAGATACGCAGTATTTT

v_gene: TRBV6-1
d_gene: .
abundance: .
j_gene: TRBJ1-3
CDR3aa: CASRKGTAETTTIYF
CDR3nt: TGTGCCAGCAGGAAAGGGACGGCGGAGACAACGACCATATATTTT

v_gene: TRBV18
d_gene: .
abundance: once
j_gene: TRBJ2-2
CDR3aa: CASSPGLVTGELFF
CDR3nt: TGTGCCAGCTCACCGGGACTGGTCACCGGGGAGCTGTTTTTT

v_gene: TRBV2
d_gene: TRBD1
abundance: .
j_gene: TRBJ1-1
CDR3aa: CASSPVDREAFF
CDR3nt: TGTGCCAGCAGTCCCGTGGACAGGGAAGCTTTCTTT

v_gene: TRBV13
d_gene: TRBD1
abundance: .
j_gene: TRBJ1-3
CDR3aa: CASRRDRGRGNTIYF
CDR3nt: TGTGCCAGCAGACGAGACAGGGGGCGAGGAAACACCATATATTTT

v_gene: TRBV6-5
d_gene: TRBD1
abundance: .
j_gene: TRBJ1-1
CDR3aa: CASRSGTGITEAFF
CDR3nt: TGTGCCAGCCGTAGCGGGACAGGGATCACTGAAGCTTTCTTT

v_gene: TRBV6-5
d_gene: .
abundance: once
j_gene: TRBJ2-5
CDR3aa: CASSRGGETQYF
CDR3nt: TGTGCCAGCTCGAGGGGGGGGGAGACCCAGTACTTC

v_gene: TRBV7-2
d_gene: .
abundance: .
j_gene: TRBJ2-7
CDR3aa: CASSLSGGYEQYF
CDR3nt: TGTGCCAGCAGCTTATCAGGGGGGTACGAGCAGTACTTC

v_gene: TRBV6-1
d_gene: .
abundance: once
j_gene: TRBJ1-5
CDR3aa: CASSVGIQPQHF
CDR3nt: TGTGCCAGCAGTGTGGGAATTCAGCCCCAGCATTTT

v_gene: TRBV30
d_gene: TRBD1
abundance: few
j_gene: TRBJ1-5
CDR3aa: CAWNRGNQPQHF
CDR3nt: TGTGCCTGGAACAGGGGTAATCAGCCCCAGCATTTT

v_gene: TRBV9
d_gene: .
abundance: .
j_gene: TRBJ1-6
CDR3aa: CASSVDQGSYNSPLHF
CDR3nt: TGTGCCAGCAGCGTAGATCAGGGGTCCTATAATTCACCCCTCCACTTT

v_gene: TRBV19
d_gene: .
abundance: once
j_gene: TRBJ1-1
CDR3aa: CASSIRGNTEAFF
CDR3nt: TGTGCCAGTAGTATCCGAGGGAACACTGAAGCTTTCTTT

v_gene: TRBV5-1
d_gene: .
abundance: .
j_gene: TRBJ2-6
CDR3aa: CASSLMVSGSGANVLTF
CDR3nt: TGCGCCAGCAGCTTGATGGTATCAGGATCTGGGGCCAACGTCCTGACTTTC

v_gene: TRBV7-9
d_gene: .
abundance: .
j_gene: TRBJ2-7
CDR3aa: CASSEDGGTYEQYF
CDR3nt: TGTGCCAGCAGCGAGGACGGGGGAACCTACGAGCAGTACTTC

v_gene: TRBV5-6
d_gene: .
abundance: .
j_gene: TRBJ1-1
CDR3aa: CASSLTGKLNTEAFF
CDR3nt: TGTGCCAGCAGCTTGACAGGGAAATTGAACACTGAAGCTTTCTTT

v_gene: TRBV6-1
d_gene: TRBD2
abundance: .
j_gene: TRBJ2-1
CDR3aa: CASSEALAGGLYEQFF
CDR3nt: TGTGCCAGCAGTGAAGCCCTAGCGGGGGGGCTTTATGAGCAGTTCTTC

v_gene: TRBV29-1
d_gene: TRBD1
abundance: .
j_gene: TRBJ2-2
CDR3aa: CSVVTGSRPGELFF
CDR3nt: TGCAGCGTGGTGACAGGGTCCCGGCCCGGGGAGCTGTTTTTT

v_gene: TRBV4-1
d_gene: .
abundance: .
j_gene: TRBJ2-7
CDR3aa: CASSQDRRPGEQYF
CDR3nt: TGCGCCAGCAGCCAAGACCGCCGTCCTGGGGAGCAGTACTTC

v_gene: TRBV5-1
d_gene: .
abundance: .
j_gene: TRBJ2-2
CDR3aa: CASSLGPSGLGELFF
CDR3nt: TGCGCCAGCAGCTTAGGACCCTCGGGCCTCGGGGAGCTGTTTTTT

v_gene: TRBV5-5
d_gene: .
abundance: .
j_gene: TRBJ2-1
CDR3aa: CASSLQGVHYNEQFF
CDR3nt: TGTGCTAGCAGCCTACAGGGAGTCCATTACAATGAGCAGTTCTTC

v_gene: TRBV5-1
d_gene: .
abundance: .
j_gene: TRBJ2-7
CDR3aa: CASSPTGSSYEQYF
CDR3nt: TGCGCCAGCAGTCCCACAGGGAGCTCCTACGAGCAGTACTTC

v_gene: TRBV5-1
d_gene: .
abundance: .
j_gene: TRBJ1-5
CDR3aa: CASSLEGSPDQPQHF
CDR3nt: TGCGCCAGCAGCTTGGAAGGCTCCCCCGATCAGCCCCAGCATTTT